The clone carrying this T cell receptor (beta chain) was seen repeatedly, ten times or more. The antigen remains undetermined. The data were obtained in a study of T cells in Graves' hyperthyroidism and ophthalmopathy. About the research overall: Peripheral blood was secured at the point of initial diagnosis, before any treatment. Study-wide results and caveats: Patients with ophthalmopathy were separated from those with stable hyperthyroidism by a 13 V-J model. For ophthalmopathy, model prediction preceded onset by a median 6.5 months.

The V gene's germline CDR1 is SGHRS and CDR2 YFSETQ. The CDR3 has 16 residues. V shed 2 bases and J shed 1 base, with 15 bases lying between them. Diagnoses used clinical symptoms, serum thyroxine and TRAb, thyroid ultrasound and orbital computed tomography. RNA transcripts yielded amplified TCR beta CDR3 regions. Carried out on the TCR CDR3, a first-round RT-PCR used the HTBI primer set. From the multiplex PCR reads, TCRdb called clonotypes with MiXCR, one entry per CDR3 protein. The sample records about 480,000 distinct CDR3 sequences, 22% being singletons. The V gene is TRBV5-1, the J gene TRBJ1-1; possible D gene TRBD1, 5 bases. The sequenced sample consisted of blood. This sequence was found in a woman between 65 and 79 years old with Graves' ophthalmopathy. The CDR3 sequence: CASSLNRYLPNTEAFF. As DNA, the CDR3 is TGCGCCAGCAGCTTAAACAGGTACCTCCCGAACACTGAAGCTTTCTTT.